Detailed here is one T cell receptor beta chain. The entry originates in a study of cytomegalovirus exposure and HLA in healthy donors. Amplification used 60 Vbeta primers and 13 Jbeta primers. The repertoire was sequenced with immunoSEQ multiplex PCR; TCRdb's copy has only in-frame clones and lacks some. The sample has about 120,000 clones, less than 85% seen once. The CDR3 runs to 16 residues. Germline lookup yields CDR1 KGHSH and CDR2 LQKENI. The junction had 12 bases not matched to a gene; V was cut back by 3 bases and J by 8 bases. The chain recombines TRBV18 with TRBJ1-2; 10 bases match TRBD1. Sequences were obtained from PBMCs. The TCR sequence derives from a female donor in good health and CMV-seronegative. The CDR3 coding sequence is TGTGCCAGCTCACCCATGGACAGGGGGAGCACCGGAGGCTACACCTTC. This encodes CASSPMDRGSTGGYTF.